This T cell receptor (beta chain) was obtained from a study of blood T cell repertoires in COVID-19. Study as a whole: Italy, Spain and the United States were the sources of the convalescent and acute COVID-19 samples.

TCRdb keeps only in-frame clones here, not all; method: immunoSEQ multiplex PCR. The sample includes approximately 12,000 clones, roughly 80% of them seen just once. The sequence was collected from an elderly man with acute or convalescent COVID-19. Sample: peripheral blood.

DNA for the CDR3: TGTGCCAGCTCAGCAGAACAGGTTTCCTACGAGCAGTACTTC. Translation: CASSAEQVSYEQYF. V usage is TRBV18 and J usage is TRBJ2-7; perhaps TRBD1 as D (5 bases). The length of the CDR3 is 14 residues. Germline values: CDR1 KGHSH, CDR2 LQKENI. Trimming pared 5 bases from V and 1 base from J, leaving 12 bases between.